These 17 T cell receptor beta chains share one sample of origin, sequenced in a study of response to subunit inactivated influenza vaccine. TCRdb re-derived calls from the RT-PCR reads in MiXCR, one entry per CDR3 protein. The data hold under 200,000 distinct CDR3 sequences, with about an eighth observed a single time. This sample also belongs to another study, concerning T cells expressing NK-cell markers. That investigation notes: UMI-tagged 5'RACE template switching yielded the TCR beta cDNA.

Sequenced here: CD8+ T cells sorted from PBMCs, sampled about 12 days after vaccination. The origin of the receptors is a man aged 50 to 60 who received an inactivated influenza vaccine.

In DNA, the CDR3 is TGTGCCAGCAGCCCAAACGGACAGCGTGGGGAGACCCAGTACTTC. The encoded protein is CASSPNGQRGETQYF. The rearrangement uses TRBV7-6 and TRBJ2-5; D is perhaps TRBD1 (6 bases). Germline loops: CDR1 SGHVS, CDR2 FNYEAQ. This CDR3 spans 15 amino acids. Trimming stripped 5 bases from V and 5 bases from J, with 18 bases between.

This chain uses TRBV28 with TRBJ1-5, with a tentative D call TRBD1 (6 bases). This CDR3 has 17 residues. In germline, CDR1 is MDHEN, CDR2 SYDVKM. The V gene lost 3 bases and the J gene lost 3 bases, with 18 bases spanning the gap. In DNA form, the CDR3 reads TGTGCCAGCAGTTTCCCCCTTTATAGACAGGTCAATCAGCCCCAGCATTTT. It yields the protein CASSFPLYRQVNQPQHF.

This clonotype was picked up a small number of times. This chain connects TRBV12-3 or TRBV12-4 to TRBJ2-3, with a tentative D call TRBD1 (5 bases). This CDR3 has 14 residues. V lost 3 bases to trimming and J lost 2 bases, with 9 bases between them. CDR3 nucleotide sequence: TGTGCCAGCAGTTTTGCACAGGTCACAGATACGCAGTATTTT. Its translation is CASSFAQVTDTQYF.

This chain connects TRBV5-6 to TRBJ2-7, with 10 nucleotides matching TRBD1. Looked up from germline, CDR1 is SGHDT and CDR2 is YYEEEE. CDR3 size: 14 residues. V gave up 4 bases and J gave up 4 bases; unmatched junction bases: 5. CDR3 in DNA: TGTGCCAGCAGCACCGGGACAGGGGCTTACGAGCAGTACTTC. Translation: CASSTGTGAYEQYF.

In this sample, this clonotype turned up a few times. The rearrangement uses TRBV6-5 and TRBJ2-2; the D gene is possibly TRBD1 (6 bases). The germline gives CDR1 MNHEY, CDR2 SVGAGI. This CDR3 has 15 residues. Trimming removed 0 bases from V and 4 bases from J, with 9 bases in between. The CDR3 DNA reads TGTGCCAGCAGTTACTCGGCAGGGGCCACCGGGGAGCTGTTTTTT. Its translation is CASSYSAGATGELFF.

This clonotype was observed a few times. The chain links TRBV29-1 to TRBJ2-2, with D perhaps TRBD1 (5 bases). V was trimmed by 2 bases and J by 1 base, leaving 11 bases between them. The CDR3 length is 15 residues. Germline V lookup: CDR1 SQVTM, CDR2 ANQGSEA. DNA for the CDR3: TGCAGCGTTGAAAGGGCAGGGCAGAACACCGGGGAGCTGTTTTTT. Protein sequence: CSVERAGQNTGELFF.

The DNA for the CDR3 is TGTGCCACCATTGCGGACAGGCCGATCTCCTACGAGCAGTACTTC. Residues: CATIADRPISYEQYF. The chain has TRBV24-1 and TRBJ2-7; 7 nucleotides align to TRBD1. Per the germline V gene, CDR1 is KGHDR and CDR2 is SFDVKD. With V trimmed by 8 bases and J by 0 bases, 9 bases remained unmatched. This CDR3 has 15 amino acids.

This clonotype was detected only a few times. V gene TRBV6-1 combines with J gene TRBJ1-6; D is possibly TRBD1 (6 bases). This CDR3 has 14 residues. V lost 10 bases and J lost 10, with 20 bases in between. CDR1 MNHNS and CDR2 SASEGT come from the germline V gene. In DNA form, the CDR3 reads TGTGCCACCGCTCTGACAGGTTTCGGATCACCCCTCCACTTT. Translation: CATALTGFGSPLHF.

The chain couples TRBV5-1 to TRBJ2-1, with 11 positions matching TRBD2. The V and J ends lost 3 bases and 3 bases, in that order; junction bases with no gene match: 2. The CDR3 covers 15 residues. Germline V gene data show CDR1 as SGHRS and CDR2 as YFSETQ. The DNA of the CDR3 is TGCGCCAGCAGCTCAACTAGCGGGAGCTACAATGAGCAGTTCTTC. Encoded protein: CASSSTSGSYNEQFF.

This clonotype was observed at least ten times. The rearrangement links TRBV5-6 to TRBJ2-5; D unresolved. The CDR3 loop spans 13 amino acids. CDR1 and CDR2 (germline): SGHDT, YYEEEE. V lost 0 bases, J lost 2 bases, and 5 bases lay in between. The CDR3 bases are TGTGCCAGCAGCTTGGCCATTCAAGAGACCCAGTACTTC. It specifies CASSLAIQETQYF.

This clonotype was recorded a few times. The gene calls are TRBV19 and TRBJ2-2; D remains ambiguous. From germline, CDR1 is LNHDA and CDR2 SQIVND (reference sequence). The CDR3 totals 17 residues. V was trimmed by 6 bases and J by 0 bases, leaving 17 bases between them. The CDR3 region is CASSLSSWNSNTGELFF. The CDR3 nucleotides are TGTGCCAGTAGCCTCTCGTCCTGGAACTCGAACACCGGGGAGCTGTTTTTT.

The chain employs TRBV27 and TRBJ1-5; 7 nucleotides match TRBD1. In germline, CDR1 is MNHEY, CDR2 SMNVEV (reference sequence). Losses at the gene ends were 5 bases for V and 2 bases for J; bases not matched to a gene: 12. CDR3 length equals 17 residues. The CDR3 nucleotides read TGTGCCAGCAGTGCCTTTCACAGGGGTAACGGCAATCAGCCCCAGCATTTT. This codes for CASSAFHRGNGNQPQHF.

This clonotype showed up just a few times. CDR3 residues: CASSWSITYEQYF. The CDR3 DNA reads as TGTGCCAGCAGTTGGTCCATTACCTACGAGCAGTACTTC. J is TRBJ2-7 and V is TRBV28; D gene ambiguous. Germline V gene sequence: CDR1 MDHEN, CDR2 SYDVKM. The CDR3 is 13 amino acids. Between the trimmed V and J ends, which lost 4 bases and 2 bases, there was a span of 9 bases.

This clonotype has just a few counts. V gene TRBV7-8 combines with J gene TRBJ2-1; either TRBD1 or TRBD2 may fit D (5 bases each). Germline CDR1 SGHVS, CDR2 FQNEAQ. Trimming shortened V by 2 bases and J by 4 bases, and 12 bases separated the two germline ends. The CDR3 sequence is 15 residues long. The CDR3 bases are TGTGCCAGCAGCTTAATCATGGGACGGTACAATGAGCAGTTCTTC. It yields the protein CASSLIMGRYNEQFF.

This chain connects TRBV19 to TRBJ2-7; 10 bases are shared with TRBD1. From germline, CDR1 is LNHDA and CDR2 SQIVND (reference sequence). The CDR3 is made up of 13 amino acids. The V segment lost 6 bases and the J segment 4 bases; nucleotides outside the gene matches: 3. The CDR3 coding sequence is TGTGCCAGTAGAGACAGGGGGCGTTACGAGCAGTACTTC. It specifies CASRDRGRYEQYF.

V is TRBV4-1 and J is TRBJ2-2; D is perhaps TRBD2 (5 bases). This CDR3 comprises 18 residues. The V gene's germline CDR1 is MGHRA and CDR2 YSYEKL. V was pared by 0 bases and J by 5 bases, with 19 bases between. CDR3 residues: CASSQDTGLWERTGELFF. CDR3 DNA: TGCGCCAGCAGCCAAGATACCGGTCTGTGGGAGAGGACCGGGGAGCTGTTTTTT.

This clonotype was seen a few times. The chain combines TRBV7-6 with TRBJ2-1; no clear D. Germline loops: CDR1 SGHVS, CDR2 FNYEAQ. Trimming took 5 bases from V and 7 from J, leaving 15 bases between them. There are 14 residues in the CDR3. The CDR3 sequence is CASSPTGSLNEQFF. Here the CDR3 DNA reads TGTGCCAGCAGCCCCACGGGCAGTTTGAATGAGCAGTTCTTC.